This is a list of T cell receptor beta chains from one sample in a study of blood T cell repertoires in COVID-19. Some clones are missing from TCRdb's copy, which holds only in-frame ones; the method was immunoSEQ multiplex PCR. This table has 150,000 or so clones, about 89% appearing once. The sequenced sample was peripheral blood. These receptors all come from a man between 60 and 70 years old with COVID-19, enrolled during active disease. The CDR3 runs from the conserved cysteine through the conserved F or W. D genes are given only for firm matches. Size is omitted from some rows. Given values are once, few, many or a class for expanded clones.

d_gene	v_gene	abundance	j_gene	CDR3aa	CDR3nt
NA	TRBV21-1	few	TRBJ1-2	CASSKQVGGRSYGYTF	TGTGCCAGCAGCAAACAGGTCGGGGGGCGTAGCTATGGCTACACCTTC
NA	TRBV12-3/TRBV12-4	NA	TRBJ2-7	CASSRQVSEQYF	TGTGCCAGCAGTAGACAGGTTAGCGAGCAGTACTTC
TRBD1	TRBV28	NA	TRBJ1-4	CASSPGQGLNEKLFF	TGTGCCAGCAGTCCGGGACAGGGCCTTAATGAAAAACTGTTTTTT
TRBD1	TRBV6-5	NA	TRBJ1-1	CASFRDRMNTEAFF	TGTGCCAGCTTTCGGGACAGGATGAACACTGAAGCTTTCTTT
TRBD1	TRBV29-1	NA	TRBJ2-2	CSAVNTGETGELFF	TGCAGCGCCGTTAACACAGGGGAAACCGGGGAGCTGTTTTTT
TRBD1	TRBV5-5	NA	TRBJ2-6	CASSPTGGEGSGANVLTF	TGTGCCAGCAGCCCGACAGGGGGCGAGGGCTCTGGGGCCAACGTCCTGACTTTC
NA	TRBV27	few	TRBJ1-5	CASSFSQGSAQHF	TGTGCCAGCAGTTTCTCGCAGGGATCAGCCCAGCATTTT
NA	TRBV30	NA	TRBJ1-5	CAWSGLRNQPQHF	TGTGCCTGGAGTGGTCTCAGGAATCAGCCCCAGCATTTT
NA	TRBV30	many	TRBJ2-2	CAWSLGRPSTGELFF	TGTGCCTGGAGTCTCGGCAGGCCGTCCACCGGGGAGCTGTTTTTT
NA	TRBV19	NA	TRBJ1-5	CASNTQVNQPQHF	TGTGCCAGTAACACACAGGTTAACCAGCCCCAGCATTTT
NA	TRBV15	NA	TRBJ2-7	CATSREGTGSYEQYF	TGTGCCACCAGCAGAGAGGGAACAGGATCCTACGAGCAGTACTTC
NA	TRBV11-1	NA	TRBJ2-3	CASSLRSGQLTDTQYF	TGTGCCAGCAGCTTAAGAAGTGGACAGCTCACAGATACGCAGTATTTT
NA	TRBV13	once	TRBJ1-1	CASSLAGSNTEAFF	TGTGCCAGCAGCTTAGCAGGGTCGAACACTGAAGCTTTCTTT
NA	TRBV29-1	NA	TRBJ2-5	CSVKKAGRETQYF	TGCAGCGTTAAAAAGGCAGGCCGGGAGACCCAGTACTTC
NA	TRBV5-6	NA	TRBJ1-2	CASTPQLLPFGTDYGYTF	TGTGCCAGCACCCCTCAGCTTCTTCCTTTCGGGACTGACTATGGCTACACCTTC
TRBD2	TRBV11-2	NA	TRBJ2-1	CASSLGGGSYNEQFF	TGTGCCAGCAGCTTAGGCGGGGGCTCCTACAATGAGCAGTTCTTC
TRBD1	TRBV29-1	NA	TRBJ2-7	CSVNRDRRYEQYF	TGCAGCGTTAACCGGGACAGGCGCTACGAGCAGTACTTC
TRBD1	TRBV19	NA	TRBJ2-7	CASSSPGQFLHEQYF	TGTGCCAGTAGTAGCCCGGGACAGTTCTTACACGAGCAGTACTTC
TRBD2	TRBV7-6	NA	TRBJ2-2	CASSLKGTGGPDTGELFF	TGTGCCAGCAGCTTAAAGGGAACGGGGGGGCCGGACACCGGGGAGCTGTTTTTT
NA	TRBV21-1	NA	TRBJ1-1	CASSNGQGVTEAFF	TGTGCCAGCAGCAACGGACAGGGGGTCACTGAAGCTTTCTTT
NA	TRBV30	many	TRBJ1-2	CAWSDSLGYGYTF	TGTGCCTGGAGTGACAGTTTAGGCTATGGCTACACCTTC
TRBD1	TRBV6-1	once	TRBJ2-7	CASSEYVGTGDEQYF	TGTGCCAGCAGTGAATATGTCGGGACAGGGGACGAGCAGTACTTC
NA	TRBV19	once	TRBJ1-2	CASQDRNYGYTF	TGTGCCAGCCAGGACAGAAACTATGGCTACACCTTC